Following are 31 T cell receptor beta chains from one sample sequenced in a study of blood T cell repertoires in COVID-19. TCRdb's copy holds only in-frame clones and misses some; the assay was immunoSEQ multiplex PCR. The sample lists about 140,000 clones, around 87% occurring once. The sample consisted of peripheral blood. The origin of the receptors is a human donor in a cohort sampled during active COVID-19.

This chain connects TRBV5-4 to TRBJ2-5; D perhaps matches TRBD2 (7 bases). V shed 3 bases and J shed 1 base, with 19 bases lying between them. Germline CDR1 and CDR2: SGHNT and YYREEE (reference sequence). This CDR3 comprises 17 residues. CDR3 amino acids: CASSSRGGRGAQETQYF. In DNA form, the CDR3 reads TGTGCCAGCAGCTCCCGCGGAGGGAGGGGGGCCCAAGAGACCCAGTACTTC.

The chain combines TRBV28 with TRBJ1-5, with no clear D. The CDR3 is 14 amino acids. The V gene lost 4 bases and the J gene lost 6 bases, with 13 bases spanning the gap. Germline V CDR1 and CDR2: MDHEN, SYDVKM. The CDR3 DNA reads TGTGCCAGCAGTTCTTTACAGACCATTCAGCCCCAGCATTTT. This encodes CASSSLQTIQPQHF.

The J gene is TRBJ2-5, the V gene TRBV9, with D unclear. Germline V gene data show CDR1 as SGDLS and CDR2 as YYNGEE. Trimming took off 2 bases at V and 4 bases at J, with 12 bases between the two ends. The CDR3 totals 14 residues. In nucleotides, the CDR3 is TGTGCCAGCAGCGTGAGACCGAACAGAGAGACCCAGTACTTC. It is translated as CASSVRPNRETQYF.

The chain has TRBV7-9 and TRBJ1-5; no definite D call. V lost 1 base to trimming and J lost 5 bases, with 9 bases between them. This CDR3 spans 14 amino acids. CDR1 SEHNR and CDR2 FQNEAQ come from the germline V gene (reference sequence). CDR3 nucleotide sequence: TGTGCCAGCAGCTTAGATCAGTCCGATCAGCCCCAGCATTTT. Its translation is CASSLDQSDQPQHF. Supplemented by reference TRBV7-9 and TRBJ1-5, the full variable domain reads DTGVSQNPRHKITKRGQNVTFRCDPISEHNRLYWYRQTLGQGPEFLTYFQNEAQLEKSRLLSDRFSAERPKGSFSTLEIQRTEQGDSAMYLCASSLDQSDQPQHFGDGTRLSIL.

The CDR3 spells CASSLGANTQYF. The CDR3 DNA sequence: TGTGCCAGCAGTTTAGGGGCGAATACGCAGTATTTT. The chain recombines TRBV28 with TRBJ2-3, with D maybe TRBD1 (5 bases). CDR1 and CDR2 (germline): MDHEN, SYDVKM. Between the trimmed V and J ends, which lost 2 bases and 7 bases, there was a span of 7 bases. This CDR3 comprises 12 residues.

The chain carries TRBV7-9 and TRBJ1-1; 9 nucleotides align to TRBD1. This CDR3 is 14 amino acids long. The ends lost 5 bases at V and 12 bases at J; junction bases unmatched: 13. The germline V gene has CDR1 SEHNR and CDR2 FQNEAQ (reference sequence). The DNA of the CDR3 is TGTGCCAGCAGCGCTCCCGGGACAGGGATATCTTCTTTCTTT. This encodes CASSAPGTGISSFF. The whole variable domain, remainder taken from reference TRBV7-9 and TRBJ1-1, is DTGVSQNPRHKITKRGQNVTFRCDPISEHNRLYWYRQTLGQGPEFLTYFQNEAQLEKSRLLSDRFSAERPKGSFSTLEIQRTEQGDSAMYLCASSAPGTGISSFFGQGTRLTVV.

The J gene is TRBJ1-1, the V gene TRBV30, with 9 nucleotides matching TRBD1. Per germline, CDR1 GTSNPN and CDR2 SVGIG (reference sequence). J lost 9 bases, V lost 3 bases, and 11 bases had no gene match. The CDR3 consists of 14 residues. CDR3 loop: CAWRDTGGVPQAFF. The DNA for the CDR3 is TGTGCCTGGAGGGATACAGGGGGCGTCCCTCAAGCTTTCTTT.

The chain carries TRBV6-5 and TRBJ2-3, with 9 bases identical to TRBD1. V lost 5 bases, J lost 2 bases, and 5 bases stayed unmatched. Germline lookup yields CDR1 MNHEY and CDR2 SVGAGI. The CDR3 runs to 15 residues. The CDR3 region has the DNA TGTGCCAGCAGTCGACAGGGGGGACCCACAGATACGCAGTATTTT. Its protein is CASSRQGGPTDTQYF.

This clone occurred a few times. This chain joins TRBV7-2 and TRBJ2-1; 8 bases map to TRBD2. The CDR3 is 14 amino acids. Germline V gene data show CDR1 as SGHTA and CDR2 as FQGNSA. With V trimmed by 3 bases and J by 7 bases, 5 bases remained unmatched. The CDR3 sequence: CASSFQRGKNEQFF. The DNA of the CDR3 is TGTGCCAGCAGCTTTCAGCGGGGGAAGAATGAGCAGTTCTTC.

In nucleotides, the CDR3 is TGTGCCAGCACTTTGGGACTCAGGGAAGAGCAGTACTTC. Its protein product is CASTLGLREEQYF. V gene TRBV2 combines with J gene TRBJ2-7; possible D gene TRBD2, 6 bases. V lost 7 bases to trimming and J lost 7 bases, with 17 bases between them. The CDR3 sequence is 13 residues long. Per the germline V gene, CDR1 is SNHLY and CDR2 is FYNNEI.

This chain connects TRBV5-1 to TRBJ2-3; the D gene is possibly TRBD1 (6 bases). The CDR3 is 14 residues long. Germline assignment: CDR1 SGHRS and CDR2 YFSETQ. Trimming removed 4 bases from V and 2 bases from J, with 11 bases in between. The CDR3 DNA reads as TGCGCCAGCAGCCGGGACACCAACACAGATACGCAGTATTTT. Amino acid sequence: CASSRDTNTDTQYF.

V is TRBV6-5 and J is TRBJ2-1; perhaps TRBD2 as D (6 bases). Germline V lookup: CDR1 MNHEY, CDR2 SVGAGI. There are 15 residues in the CDR3. V lost 4 bases and J 2 bases, leaving 12 bases between the germline ends. The CDR3 spells CASSFRRGPYNEQFF. The CDR3 region has the DNA TGTGCCAGCAGTTTCCGGCGGGGACCCTACAATGAGCAGTTCTTC.

The chain's CDR3 is CASSISGGPPYNEQFF. The CDR3 DNA reads TGCGCCAGCAGCATCAGCGGGGGCCCCCCCTACAATGAGCAGTTCTTC. The genes are TRBV10-2 and TRBJ2-1, with TRBD2 matching 8 bases. Per the germline V gene, CDR1 is WSHSY and CDR2 is SAAADI. V shed 6 bases and J 2 bases; nucleotides not matched to a gene: 9. The CDR3 runs to 16 residues.

The chain combines TRBV28 with TRBJ2-7; the D gene is possibly TRBD1 (6 bases). The germline V gene has CDR1 MDHEN and CDR2 SYDVKM. This CDR3 has 13 residues. The V gene lost 4 bases and the J gene lost 7 bases, with 14 bases spanning the gap. DNA of the CDR3: TGTGCCAGCAGTTCCCTGACAGGTGGGGAGCAGTACTTC. Its translation: CASSSLTGGEQYF.

J is TRBJ2-7 and V is TRBV7-9; 7 bases match TRBD1. CDR3 length equals 15 residues. Trimming removed 6 bases from V and 6 bases from J; junction bases left unmatched: 14. Germline CDR1 is SEHNR and CDR2 is FQNEAQ (reference sequence). The CDR3 region has the DNA TGTGCCAGCAGTCCGACCGGGACCAGGGGGTCCGAGCAGTACTTC. Translation: CASSPTGTRGSEQYF.

This chain connects TRBV7-6 to TRBJ2-3; 9 nucleotides align to TRBD2. Germline CDR1 SGHVS, CDR2 FNYEAQ. CDR3 length: 15 residues. V lost 3 bases to trimming and J lost 4 bases; unmatched junction nucleotides: 5. The CDR3 DNA is TGTGCCAGCAGCTTTAGCGGGAGTACCTCAGATACGCAGTATTTT. The encoded protein is CASSFSGSTSDTQYF. The variable domain in full, with the rest retrieved from reference TRBV7-6 and TRBJ2-3, is GAGVSQSPRYKVTKRGQDVALRCDPISGHVSLYWYRQALGQGPEFLTYFNYEAQQDKSGLPNDRFSAERPEGSISTLTIQRTEQRDSAMYRCASSFSGSTSDTQYFGPGTRLTVL.

The gene calls are TRBV6-6 and TRBJ2-1; the match to TRBD2 covers 13 bases. V trimming: 1 base; J trimming: 5 bases; junction bases outside the gene matches: 2. CDR1 and CDR2 from the germline V gene are MNHNY and SVGAGI (reference sequence). The CDR3 loop spans 16 amino acids. CDR3 protein: CASSYFGLAGDNEQFF. The CDR3 DNA reads TGTGCCAGCAGTTACTTTGGACTAGCGGGGGACAATGAGCAGTTCTTC.

This clone was seen once. The chain couples TRBV11-1 to TRBJ1-4, with D perhaps matching TRBD1 (5 bases). The CDR3 has 16 amino acids. In germline, CDR1 is SGHAT, CDR2 FQDESV (reference sequence). V was trimmed by 4 bases and J by 2 bases, leaving 14 bases between them. CDR3 region: CASSYAFGGTNEKLFF. The CDR3 nucleotides read TGTGCCAGCAGCTACGCCTTCGGGGGTACTAATGAAAAACTGTTTTTT.

The V and J genes are TRBV28 and TRBJ2-2, with TRBD1 matching 7 bases. This CDR3 spans 15 amino acids. CDR1 is MDHEN and CDR2 is SYDVKM in the germline V gene. With V trimmed by 2 bases and J by 6 bases, 6 bases remained unmatched. DNA for the CDR3: TGTGCCAGCAGTTTAGCGACAGGGCTGGCCGGGGAGCTGTTTTTT. Protein sequence: CASSLATGLAGELFF.

The rearrangement uses TRBV28 and TRBJ2-1; D is possibly TRBD2 (6 bases). The germline CDR1 and CDR2 sequences are MDHEN and SYDVKM. CDR3 length equals 13 residues. Trimming took 6 bases from V and 6 from J, leaving 12 bases between them. CDR3 residues: CASRETRRNEQFF. CDR3 in DNA: TGTGCCAGCAGAGAGACTAGACGCAATGAGCAGTTCTTC.

This clone occurred once. The rearrangement uses TRBV7-2 and TRBJ2-7; D is perhaps TRBD2 (6 bases). The germline V gene encodes CDR1 SGHTA and CDR2 FQGNSA. This CDR3 is 18 amino acids long. V was clipped by 1 base and J by 1 base, with 20 bases between them. The CDR3 region is CASSLVAGWRGVSYEQYF. The CDR3 DNA reads as TGTGCCAGCAGCTTAGTGGCGGGGTGGCGCGGTGTTTCCTACGAGCAGTACTTC.

The chain carries TRBV5-4 and TRBJ2-1, with D tentatively TRBD2 (5 bases). The length of the CDR3 is 15 residues. V lost 0 bases and J lost 5, with 12 bases in between. Germline V gives CDR1 SGHNT, CDR2 YYREEE (reference sequence). The CDR3 loop is CASSLDIARNNEQFF. The CDR3 region has the DNA TGTGCCAGCAGCTTGGATATAGCGAGGAACAATGAGCAGTTCTTC.

The chain links TRBV5-1 to TRBJ2-7; D is perhaps TRBD1 (6 bases). The V gene's germline CDR1 is SGHRS and CDR2 YFSETQ. V dropped 4 bases and J dropped 1 base, with 21 bases sitting between them. The CDR3 totals 17 residues. The CDR3, as DNA: TGCGCCAGCAGCCCAGGGTGGGCGCAGGGGCCATCCTACGAGCAGTACTTC. Protein product: CASSPGWAQGPSYEQYF.

V gene TRBV7-6 combines with J gene TRBJ2-5; 7 bases match TRBD2. Trimming took 5 bases from V and 2 from J; bases not matched to a gene: 8. The CDR3 spans 15 residues. Germline V gives CDR1 SGHVS, CDR2 FNYEAQ. Written as DNA, the CDR3 is TGTGCCAGCAGCCCCCACGGGACTACTCAAGAGACCCAGTACTTC. It yields the protein CASSPHGTTQETQYF.

As concerns this clone: The same CDR3 can be traced to other DNA sequences in this sample. The chain employs TRBV11-2 and TRBJ1-6; the match to TRBD1 covers 7 bases. Germline V gene data show CDR1 as SGHAT and CDR2 as FQNNGV. V shed 0 bases and J 3 bases; nucleotides not matched to a gene: 2. The CDR3 extends over 16 amino acids. CDR3 sequence (DNA): TGTGCCAGCAGCTTAGAAGCAGGGGGCTATAATTCACCCCTCCACTTT. Amino acid sequence: CASSLEAGGYNSPLHF.

This clone was counted only a few times. The chain couples TRBV12-1 to TRBJ2-6; the table's D call, TRBD2, has no DNA check behind it. TRBV12-1 represents a pseudogene. The CDR3 covers 22 residues. The CDR3 DNA follows: TGTGCCAGCTCCTCGCGGGGCATTCTTGGGACTCCTACCGGTCCTGGGGCCAACGTCCTGACTTTC. Amino acids: CASSSRGILGTPTGPGANVLTF.

The V call is TRBV5-1, the J call TRBJ2-7; 9 bases line up with TRBD2. This CDR3 is 16 amino acids long. The J segment lost 5 bases and the V segment lost 7 bases, leaving 16 bases of the junction unmatched. CDR1 and CDR2 from the germline V gene are SGHRS and YFSETQ. DNA of the CDR3: TGCGCCAGCTGCCCCTCTAGCGGGAAGCCGGCGGACGAGCAGTACTTC. Amino acids: CASCPSSGKPADEQYF.

This chain joins TRBV5-1 and TRBJ2-1, with 11 bases identical to TRBD2. V gave up 7 bases and J gave up 5 bases; unmatched junction bases: 5. Germline CDR1 and CDR2: SGHRS and YFSETQ. The CDR3 has 14 residues. The CDR3 spells CASGLAGGHNEQFF. CDR3 nucleotides: TGCGCCAGCGGCCTAGCGGGGGGACACAATGAGCAGTTCTTC. The complete variable domain, with remaining parts taken from reference TRBV5-1 and TRBJ2-1, reads KAGVTQTPRYLIKTRGQQVTLSCSPISGHRSVSWYQQTPGQGLQFLFEYFSETQRNKGNFPGRFSGRQFSNSRSEMNVSTLELGDSALYLCASGLAGGHNEQFFGPGTRLTVL.

The rearrangement links TRBV29-1 to TRBJ2-7; 7 nucleotides align to TRBD1. Germline V lookup: CDR1 SQVTM, CDR2 ANQGSEA. Trimming cost V 7 bases and J 0 bases; bases outside gene matches: 9. The CDR3 is 14 residues long. The CDR3 DNA reads as TGCAGCGCAAGACAGGGTCTGGGCTCCTACGAGCAGTACTTC. Amino acid sequence: CSARQGLGSYEQYF.

V usage is TRBV6-6 and J usage is TRBJ1-1, with TRBD1 as a possible D gene (6 bases). Trimming shortened V by 4 bases and J by 1 base, and 13 bases separated the two germline ends. This CDR3 comprises 15 residues. The germline V gene encodes CDR1 MNHNY and CDR2 SVGAGI (reference sequence). The CDR3 nucleotides read TGTGCCAGCAGTTTCCTCTGGACAGAGAACACTGAAGCTTTCTTT. Its protein product is CASSFLWTENTEAFF.

This clone was seen only once. This sequence joins TRBV28 and TRBJ2-3; 12 bases are shared with TRBD1. Germline V gives CDR1 MDHEN, CDR2 SYDVKM. V lost 6 bases, J lost 3 bases, and 7 bases stayed unmatched. This CDR3 has 16 residues. The CDR3 sequence: CASSQPGQGATDTQYF. Written as DNA, the CDR3 is TGTGCCAGCAGCCAACCGGGACAGGGGGCAACAGATACGCAGTATTTT.